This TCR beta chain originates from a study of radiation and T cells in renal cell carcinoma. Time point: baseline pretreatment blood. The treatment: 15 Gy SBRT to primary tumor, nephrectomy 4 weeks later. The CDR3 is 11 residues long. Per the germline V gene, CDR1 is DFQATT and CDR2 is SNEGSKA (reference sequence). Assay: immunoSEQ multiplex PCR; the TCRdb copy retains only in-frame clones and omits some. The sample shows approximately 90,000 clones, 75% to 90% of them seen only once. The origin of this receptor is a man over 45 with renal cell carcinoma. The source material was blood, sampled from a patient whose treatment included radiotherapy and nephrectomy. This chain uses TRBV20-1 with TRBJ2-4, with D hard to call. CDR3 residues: CKASVKNIQYF. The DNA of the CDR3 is TGCAAAGCCAGTGTCAAAAACATTCAGTACTTC.